These T cell receptor beta chains were read from a single sample in a study of neurological immune-mediated disorders. TCRdb re-derived calls from the 5' RACE reads in MiXCR, one entry per CDR3 protein. The table shows some 87,000 distinct CDR3 sequences, with around 6% occurring only once. Sequencing was done on a sample of PBMCs. Every receptor here comes from a woman between 55 and 75 years old with multiple sclerosis. Both conserved end residues are part of each CDR3. The D gene is left open where the match is weak. For some rows the clone size is stated as once, few or many, or as a class when expanded; others skip it.

size: many; D: TRBD2; length: 15; V: TRBV6-5; J: TRBJ2-3; CDR3: CASSYLAGGTDTQYF; DNA: TGTGCCAGCAGTTACCTAGCGGGGGGCACAGATACGCAGTATTTT
size: many; D: NA; length: 14; V: TRBV27; J: TRBJ2-7; CDR3: CASSSTGNSYEQYF; DNA: TGTGCCAGCAGTTCAACAGGGAACTCCTACGAGCAGTACTTC
size: many; D: NA; length: 12; V: TRBV21-1; J: TRBJ1-1; CDR3: CASSKGRAEAFF; DNA: TGTGCCAGCAGCAAAGGGAGGGCTGAAGCTTTCTTT
size: many; D: NA; length: 15; V: TRBV15; J: TRBJ2-2; CDR3: CATSSELKNTGELFF; DNA: TGTGCCACCAGCAGTGAACTGAAGAACACCGGGGAGCTGTTTTTT
size: many; D: TRBD2; length: 16; V: TRBV15; J: TRBJ2-3; CDR3: CATSRDPGGGTDTQYF; DNA: TGTGCCACCAGCAGAGATCCTGGCGGGGGGACAGATACGCAGTATTTT
size: many; D: NA; length: 16; V: TRBV7-8; J: TRBJ2-4; CDR3: CASSLARGSAKNIQYF; DNA: TGTGCCAGCAGCTTAGCGCGGGGCTCCGCCAAAAACATTCAGTACTTC
size: many; D: NA; length: 14; V: TRBV20-1; J: TRBJ2-7; CDR3: CSARGADSSYEQYF; DNA: TGCAGTGCTAGAGGGGCTGATAGCTCCTACGAGCAGTACTTC
size: many; D: NA; length: 12; V: TRBV28; J: TRBJ2-2; CDR3: CASSFDTGELFF; DNA: TGTGCCAGCAGTTTCGACACCGGGGAGCTGTTTTTT
size: many; D: TRBD1; length: 11; V: TRBV2; J: TRBJ1-3; CDR3: CASRGQGTLYF; DNA: TGTGCCAGCAGGGGACAGGGTACCCTATATTTT
size: many; D: NA; length: 13; V: TRBV18; J: TRBJ1-2; CDR3: CASSPLAYYGYTF; DNA: TGTGCCAGCTCACCCTTGGCCTACTATGGCTACACCTTC
size: few; D: NA; length: 17; V: TRBV20-1; J: TRBJ1-2; CDR3: CSARDREGESIAWGYTF; DNA: TGCAGTGCTAGAGATCGAGAAGGGGAGAGTATAGCGTGGGGCTACACCTTC
size: many; D: TRBD2; length: 15; V: TRBV7-7; J: TRBJ2-5; CDR3: CASSLAGAGIETQYF; DNA: TGTGCTAGCAGCTTAGCGGGGGCGGGAATTGAGACCCAGTACTTC
size: many; D: NA; length: 13; V: TRBV5-6; J: TRBJ1-2; CDR3: CASSLPGLYGYTF; DNA: TGTGCCAGCAGCTTACCGGGCCTCTATGGCTACACCTTC
size: NA; D: NA; length: 16; V: TRBV5-1; J: TRBJ1-4; CDR3: CASSLYPLETNEKLFF; DNA: TGCGCCAGCAGCCTTTACCCGCTTGAGACTAATGAAAAACTGTTTTTT
size: many; D: NA; length: 12; V: TRBV2; J: TRBJ2-1; CDR3: CASSDIYNEQFF; DNA: TGTGCCAGCAGTGACATCTACAATGAGCAGTTCTTC
size: many; D: TRBD1; length: 15; V: TRBV20-1; J: TRBJ2-3; CDR3: CSAPPGTASTDTQYF; DNA: TGCAGTGCTCCCCCCGGGACAGCCTCCACAGATACGCAGTATTTT
size: once; D: NA; length: 13; V: TRBV5-1; J: TRBJ1-4; CDR3: CATSGTPNEKLFF; DNA: TGCGCCACCAGCGGGACACCGAATGAAAAACTGTTTTTT
size: many; D: TRBD2; length: 17; V: TRBV10-2; J: TRBJ2-3; CDR3: CASSESVTSGVLDTQYF; DNA: TGCGCCAGCAGTGAGTCGGTTACTAGCGGGGTTCTGGATACGCAGTATTTT
size: many; D: NA; length: 13; V: TRBV5-1; J: TRBJ1-1; CDR3: CASSLAVNTEAFF; DNA: TGCGCCAGCAGCTTGGCGGTGAACACTGAAGCTTTCTTT
size: many; D: NA; length: 15; V: TRBV7-8; J: TRBJ1-5; CDR3: CASSLAIGINQPQHF; DNA: TGTGCCAGCAGCTTAGCGATCGGAATCAATCAGCCCCAGCATTTT
size: many; D: NA; length: 12; V: TRBV20-1; J: TRBJ2-7; CDR3: CSASQPSYEQYF; DNA: TGCAGTGCTAGCCAGCCTTCCTACGAGCAGTACTTC
size: many; D: NA; length: 15; V: TRBV5-1; J: TRBJ1-1; CDR3: CASSLDPDHGSEAFF; DNA: TGCGCCAGCAGCTTGGACCCGGACCATGGTTCCGAAGCTTTCTTT
size: many; D: NA; length: 15; V: TRBV9; J: TRBJ2-2; CDR3: CASSVGRGRTGELFF; DNA: TGTGCCAGCAGCGTAGGAAGGGGGAGGACCGGGGAGCTGTTTTTT
size: NA; D: NA; length: 13; V: TRBV11-2; J: TRBJ1-1; CDR3: CASSFQVGTEAFF; DNA: TGTGCCAGCAGCTTCCAAGTGGGCACTGAAGCTTTCTTT
size: NA; D: NA; length: 11; V: TRBV6-1; J: TRBJ2-7; CDR3: CASRAGWEQYF; DNA: TGTGCCAGCAGGGCTGGATGGGAGCAGTACTTC
size: many; D: TRBD1; length: 17; V: TRBV3-1; J: TRBJ1-1; CDR3: CASSHGTGLIVNTEAFF; DNA: TGTGCCAGCAGCCATGGGACAGGGCTGATAGTGAACACTGAAGCTTTCTTT